This passage covers 15 T cell receptor beta chains from one sample sequenced in a study of blood T cells in healthy people across ages. For the second PCR, which ran for about 6 to 12 cycles, a sample-barcoded 5' primer and a J-beta primer mix were used. TCRdb fed the 5' RACE reads into MiXCR, producing one record per CDR3 protein. The table has over 950,000 distinct CDR3 sequences, roughly two fifths seen once. Input material: blood. Receptors originate from a man aged 18 to 35 in good health.

The rearrangement uses TRBV19 and TRBJ1-1; possibly TRBD1 for D (5 bases). The CDR3 loop spans 15 amino acids. Germline V gene lookup returns CDR1 LNHDA and CDR2 SQIVND (reference sequence). The germline V and J ends were trimmed by 3 bases and 6 bases, with 17 bases remaining between them. DNA for the CDR3: TGTGCCAGTAGTATGGCCGGGTTGGGGCTGCCTGAAGCTTTCTTT. Amino acid sequence: CASSMAGLGLPEAFF.

The chain joins TRBV20-1 to TRBJ1-5, with TRBD1 matching 9 bases. The CDR3 has 16 residues. The germline gives CDR1 DFQATT, CDR2 SNEGSKA (reference sequence). The V and J ends lost 4 bases and 0 bases, in that order; junction bases with no gene match: 7. The chain's CDR3 is CSAKGQGYVSNQPQHF. The DNA of the CDR3 is TGCAGTGCTAAGGGACAGGGATATGTTAGCAATCAGCCCCAGCATTTT.

V and J are TRBV20-1 and TRBJ1-5; 9 nucleotides agree with TRBD1. Germline CDR1 is DFQATT and CDR2 is SNEGSKA (reference sequence). The CDR3 has 14 residues. CDR3 coding DNA: TGCATTGCATCCGGGGACAGGGTAGATCAGCCCCAGCATTTT. It encodes CIASGDRVDQPQHF.

The chain couples TRBV6-5 to TRBJ2-1; 7 bases match TRBD2. The CDR3 has 15 residues. With 5 bases clipped from V and 1 base from J, the junction kept 5 bases outside the gene matches. Germline CDR1 MNHEY, CDR2 SVGAGI. CDR3 bases: TGTGCCAGCAGTCGCCAACTAGCGTCCTACAATGAGCAGTTCTTC. Its protein is CASSRQLASYNEQFF.

J is TRBJ2-4 and V is TRBV6-1; D might be TRBD1 or TRBD2, each matching 6 bases. The germline gives CDR1 MNHNS, CDR2 SASEGT. There are 18 residues in the CDR3. V was cut by 5 bases and J by 1 base, with 21 bases left in between. The CDR3 DNA reads as TGTGCCAGCAGTCCAAGGGGGGCGGAGGCCCGGGCCAAAAACATTCAGTACTTC. It translates to CASSPRGAEARAKNIQYF.

In this sample, this clonotype turned up once. The gene calls are TRBV6-1 and TRBJ1-2; D call uncertain. Germline V gives CDR1 MNHNS, CDR2 SASEGT. V was shortened by 5 bases and J by 1 base, with 8 bases between the two germline ends. The CDR3 runs 13 residues. This CDR3 reads CASSIGDNYGYTF. The DNA for the CDR3 is TGTGCCAGCAGTATAGGAGATAACTATGGCTACACCTTC.

This clonotype was seen many times. This sequence joins TRBV12-3 or TRBV12-4 and TRBJ2-7; TRBD1 might be the D (5 bases). The length of the CDR3 is 14 residues. V was pared by 3 bases and J by 0 bases, with 9 bases between. In DNA, the CDR3 is TGTGCCAGCAGTTTGACAGAGCGCTCCTACGAGCAGTACTTC. Translation gives CASSLTERSYEQYF.

The CDR3 sequence is CASSQSGDRTNEKLFF. Written as DNA, the CDR3 is TGCGCCAGCAGTCAATCTGGGGACAGGACGAATGAAAAACTGTTTTTT. The V gene is TRBV23-1, the J gene TRBJ1-4, with 8 nucleotides matching TRBD1. TRBV23-1 qualifies as an ORF whose function is uncertain. The CDR3 is 16 residues long. Trimming removed 0 bases from V and 5 bases from J; junction bases left unmatched: 5.

This clonotype was detected only a few times. This chain links TRBV6-5 with TRBJ2-3; 13 bases fit TRBD2. V lost 2 bases and J lost 1; bases outside the gene matches: 3. This CDR3 contains 17 residues. The V gene's germline CDR1 is MNHEY and CDR2 SVGAGI. This CDR3 is CASSYTGTSGGTDTQYF. For the CDR3, the DNA is TGTGCCAGCAGTTACACCGGGACTAGCGGGGGCACAGATACGCAGTATTTT.

This clonotype was seen a few times. The V gene is TRBV15, the J gene TRBJ1-2; TRBD1 matches at 10 bases. Germline V gives CDR1 LNHNV, CDR2 YYDKDF (reference sequence). The junction had 6 bases not matched to a gene; V was cut back by 3 bases and J by 8 bases. This CDR3 spans 14 amino acids. The CDR3: CATSSPGTGEGYTF. The CDR3, as DNA: TGTGCCACCAGCAGTCCAGGGACAGGGGAAGGCTACACCTTC.

The J gene is TRBJ2-2, the V gene TRBV13; the D gene is possibly TRBD2 (6 bases). CDR1 is PRHDT, CDR2 FYEKMQ, per germline (reference sequence). Trimming took 1 base from V and 2 from J, leaving 11 bases between them. The CDR3 has 16 residues. CDR3 sequence (DNA): TGTGCCAGCAGCTTAGTGGAGGGTTTAAACACCGGGGAGCTGTTTTTT. Amino acid sequence: CASSLVEGLNTGELFF.

This clonotype appeared a few times. This chain uses TRBV5-1 with TRBJ1-1; the D is unclear. Trimming cost V 0 bases and J 4 bases, with 10 bases left between them. Germline V lookup: CDR1 SGHRS, CDR2 YFSETQ. The CDR3 loop spans 14 amino acids. The CDR3 loop reads CASSLGGVATEAFF. CDR3 in DNA: TGCGCCAGCAGCTTGGGGGGTGTGGCCACTGAAGCTTTCTTT. Together with reference TRBV5-1 and TRBJ1-1, the CDR3 gives the full variable domain: KAGVTQTPRYLIKTRGQQVTLSCSPISGHRSVSWYQQTPGQGLQFLFEYFSETQRNKGNFPGRFSGRQFSNSRSEMNVSTLELGDSALYLCASSLGGVATEAFFGQGTRLTVV.

As regards this clonotype: At one boundary the junction diverges from the germline segment, which might be a read error. The chain joins TRBV7-2 to TRBJ2-5; D may be TRBD1 (6 bases). Germline CDR1 is SGHTA and CDR2 is FQGNSA. CDR3 length: 15 residues. CDR3 sequence (DNA): TGTGTCAGCAGCCTCTCCCAGGGGCTTTACAATGAGCAGTACTTC. Translated, it gives CVSSLSQGLYNEQYF. Using reference TRBV7-2 and TRBJ2-5 for the parts outside the CDR3, the full variable domain is GAGVSQSPSNKVTEKGKDVELRCDPISGHTALYWYRQSLGQGLEFLIYFQGNSAPDKSGLPSDRFSAERTGGSVSTLTIQRTQQEDSAVYLCVSSLSQGLYNEQYFGPGTRLLVL.

About this clonotype itself: At one end, the junction sequence differs from germline, possibly due to a read error. V gene TRBV2 combines with J gene TRBJ1-2, with 9 bases aligning to TRBD1. The CDR3 consists of 15 residues. Germline CDR1 SNHLY, CDR2 FYNNEI. Here the CDR3 reads CVSSGGTGGLYGYTF. The DNA of the CDR3 is TGTGTCAGCAGCGGCGGTACAGGGGGCTTATATGGCTACACCTTC.

This clonotype occurred many times. The chain is built from TRBV5-1 and TRBJ2-7; 9 nucleotides match TRBD1. CDR3 size: 14 residues. With V trimmed by 3 bases and J by 2 bases, 3 bases remained unmatched. Germline loops: CDR1 SGHRS, CDR2 YFSETQ. CDR3 in DNA: TGCGCCAGCAGCTGGGACAGGGAAACCTACGAGCAGTACTTC. Encoded protein: CASSWDRETYEQYF.